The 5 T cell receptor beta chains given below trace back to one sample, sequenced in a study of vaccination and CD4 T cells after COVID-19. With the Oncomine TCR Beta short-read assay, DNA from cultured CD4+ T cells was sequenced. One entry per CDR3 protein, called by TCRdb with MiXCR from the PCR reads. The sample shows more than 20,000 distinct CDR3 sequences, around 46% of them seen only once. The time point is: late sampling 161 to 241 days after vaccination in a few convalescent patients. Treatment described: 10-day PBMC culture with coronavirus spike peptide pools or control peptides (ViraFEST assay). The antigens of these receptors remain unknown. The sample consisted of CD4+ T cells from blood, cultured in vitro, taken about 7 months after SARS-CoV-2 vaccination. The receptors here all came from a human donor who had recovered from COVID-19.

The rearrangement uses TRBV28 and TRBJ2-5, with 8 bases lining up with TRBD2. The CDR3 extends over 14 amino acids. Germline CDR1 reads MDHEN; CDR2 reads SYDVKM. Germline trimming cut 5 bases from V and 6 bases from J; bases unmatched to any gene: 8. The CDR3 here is CASSTPGLDKTQYF. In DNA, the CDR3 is TGTGCCAGCAGTACCCCGGGACTAGACAAGACCCAGTACTTC.

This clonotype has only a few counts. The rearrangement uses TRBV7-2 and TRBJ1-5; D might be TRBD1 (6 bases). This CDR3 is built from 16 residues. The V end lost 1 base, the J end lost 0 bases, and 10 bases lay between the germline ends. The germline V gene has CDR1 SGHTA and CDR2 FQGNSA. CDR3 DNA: TGTGCCAGCAGCTTAGTAGGGGGGAATAGCAATCAGCCCCAGCATTTT. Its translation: CASSLVGGNSNQPQHF. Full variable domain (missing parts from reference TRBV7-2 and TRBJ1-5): GAGVSQSPSNKVTEKGKDVELRCDPISGHTALYWYRQSLGQGLEFLIYFQGNSAPDKSGLPSDRFSAERTGGSVSTLTIQRTQQEDSAVYLCASSLVGGNSNQPQHFGDGTRLSIL.

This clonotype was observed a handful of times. The DNA of the CDR3 is TGTGCCAGCAGATGGGACTTGCTCAATGAGCAGTTCTTC. Amino acid sequence: CASRWDLLNEQFF. The chain uses TRBV7-8 and TRBJ2-1, with D tentatively TRBD2 (6 bases). The ends were cut back, 6 bases at V and 6 bases at J, with 12 bases in the middle. This CDR3 comprises 13 residues. CDR1 is SGHVS and CDR2 is FQNEAQ in the germline V gene.

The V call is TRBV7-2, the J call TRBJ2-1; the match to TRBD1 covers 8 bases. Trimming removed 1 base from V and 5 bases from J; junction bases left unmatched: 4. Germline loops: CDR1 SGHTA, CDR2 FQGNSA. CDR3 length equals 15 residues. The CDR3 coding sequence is TGTGCCAGCAGCTTAGTCGCCAGGGGGCACAATGAGCAGTTCTTC. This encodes CASSLVARGHNEQFF.

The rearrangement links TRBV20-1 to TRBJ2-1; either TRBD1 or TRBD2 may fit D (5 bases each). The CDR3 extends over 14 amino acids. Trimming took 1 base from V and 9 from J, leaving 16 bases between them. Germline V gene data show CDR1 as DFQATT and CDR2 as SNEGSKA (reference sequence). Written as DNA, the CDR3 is TGCAGTGCTAGAGGGGACCGGCTTACAATTGAGCAGTTCTTC. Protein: CSARGDRLTIEQFF.